The 9 T cell receptor beta chains in this list originate from one sample, sequenced in a study of blood T cell repertoires in COVID-19. Clones were sequenced by immunoSEQ multiplex PCR, and TCRdb holds only the in-frame ones, with some missing. Of more than 300,000 clones in the sample, roughly nine tenths are singletons; the top ten hold roughly 0.9%. Sequencing used PBMCs or T cells enriched from blood (not recorded which). All receptors derive from a woman in her forties who had been exposed to COVID-19.

The chain employs TRBV24-1 and TRBJ2-7; a possible D gene is TRBD1 (5 bases). The V and J ends lost 3 bases and 3 bases respectively, with 8 bases between them. CDR1 and CDR2 from the germline V gene are KGHDR and SFDVKD. The CDR3 length is 13 residues. In nucleotides, the CDR3 is TGTGCCACCAGTGATCTCCAGGGCTACGAGCAGTACTTC. It yields the protein CATSDLQGYEQYF.

V and J are TRBV25-1 and TRBJ1-1; 7 bases agree with TRBD1. V was clipped by 2 bases and J by 4 bases; unmatched bases: 4. CDR1 MGHDK and CDR2 SYGVNS come from the germline V gene. The CDR3 is made up of 14 amino acids. The CDR3 DNA follows: TGTGCCAGCAGTGAACTAGAGGGGGCCACTGAAGCTTTCTTT. Translating gives CASSELEGATEAFF.

J is TRBJ1-1 and V is TRBV6-5; D is unresolved. Germline V gene lookup returns CDR1 MNHEY and CDR2 SVGAGI. V was pared by 6 bases and J by 11 bases, with 19 bases between. This CDR3 is built from 13 residues. The CDR3 region is CASRPQGGRGAFF. CDR3 coding DNA: TGTGCCAGCAGACCCCAAGGAGGCCGTGGGGCTTTCTTT.

The chain carries TRBV27 and TRBJ1-6, with 7 bases identical to TRBD1. CDR3 length: 14 residues. V shed 3 bases and J 9 bases; nucleotides not matched to a gene: 5. Germline V gene lookup returns CDR1 MNHEY and CDR2 SMNVEV (reference sequence). The DNA of the CDR3 is TGTGCCAGCAGTTTCAGCGACAGGGCTTCACCCCTCCACTTT. Translation gives CASSFSDRASPLHF.

The rearrangement links TRBV5-6 to TRBJ1-2; 11 positions agree with TRBD1. The CDR3 totals 14 residues. Germline CDR1 and CDR2: SGHDT and YYEEEE. V trimming: 2 bases; J trimming: 8 bases; junction bases outside the gene matches: 5. The CDR3 spells CASSFRTGGDGYTF. CDR3 DNA: TGTGCCAGCAGCTTCAGGACAGGGGGCGACGGCTACACCTTC.

This sequence joins TRBV11-3 and TRBJ1-1; possible D gene TRBD1, 6 bases. Trimming pared 5 bases from V and 1 base from J, leaving 11 bases between. The CDR3 extends over 14 amino acids. Germline V CDR1 and CDR2: SGHNT, YENEEA. This CDR3 reads CASSQETGNTEAFF. In nucleotides, the CDR3 is TGTGCCAGCAGCCAGGAGACAGGGAACACTGAAGCTTTCTTT.

The CDR3, as DNA: TGCGCCAGCAGCTTGGAGAGGTACGAGCAGTACTTC. Residues: CASSLERYEQYF. The chain has TRBV5-1 and TRBJ2-7; no reliable D call. Per germline, CDR1 SGHRS and CDR2 YFSETQ. The germline V and J ends were trimmed by 0 bases and 4 bases, with 5 bases remaining between them. This CDR3 has 12 residues.

This clone has only one observation. The rearrangement links TRBV27 to TRBJ1-1; tentatively, D is TRBD1 (6 bases). Germline assignment: CDR1 MNHEY and CDR2 SMNVEV (reference sequence). The length of the CDR3 is 20 residues. V was cut by 2 bases and J by 3 bases, with 28 bases left in between. CDR3 sequence (DNA): TGTGCCAGCAGTTTAAGGACTACGGCCCCGGGGGGGGCTCAGGACACTGAAGCTTTCTTT. This codes for CASSLRTTAPGGAQDTEAFF.

The chain carries TRBV11-2 and TRBJ1-2; D remains ambiguous. CDR1 is SGHAT, CDR2 FQNNGV, per germline. The length of the CDR3 is 13 residues. V lost 0 bases, J lost 8 bases, and 10 bases lay in between. The DNA for the CDR3 is TGTGCCAGCAGCTTAGATGGCAGATGGGGCTACACCTTC. Amino acids: CASSLDGRWGYTF.